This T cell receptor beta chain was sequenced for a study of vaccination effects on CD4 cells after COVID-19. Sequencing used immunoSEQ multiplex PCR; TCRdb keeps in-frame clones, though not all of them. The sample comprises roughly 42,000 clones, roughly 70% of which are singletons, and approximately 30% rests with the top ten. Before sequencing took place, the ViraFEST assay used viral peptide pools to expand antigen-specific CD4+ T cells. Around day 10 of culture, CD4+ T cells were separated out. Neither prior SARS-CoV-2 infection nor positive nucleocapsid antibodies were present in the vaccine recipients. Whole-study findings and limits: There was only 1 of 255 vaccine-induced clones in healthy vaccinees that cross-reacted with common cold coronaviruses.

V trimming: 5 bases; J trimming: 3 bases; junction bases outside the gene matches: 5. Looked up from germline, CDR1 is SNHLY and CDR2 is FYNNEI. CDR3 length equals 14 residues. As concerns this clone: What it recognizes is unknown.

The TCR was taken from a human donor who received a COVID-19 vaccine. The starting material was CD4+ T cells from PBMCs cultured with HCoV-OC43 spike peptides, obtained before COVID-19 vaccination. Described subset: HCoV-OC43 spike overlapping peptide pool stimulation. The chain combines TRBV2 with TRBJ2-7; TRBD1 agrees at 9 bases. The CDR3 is CASSQKGQGYEQYF. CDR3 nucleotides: TGTGCCAGCAGTCAAAAGGGACAGGGCTACGAGCAGTACTTC.